This T cell receptor (beta chain) was observed in a study of blood T cell repertoires in COVID-19. Overall study context: Samples representing acute and convalescent COVID-19 were sourced from the United States, Italy and Spain. PBMCs, B-cell-depleted T cells, or T cells provided the cDNA or gDNA that made up the material.

During active infection, Seattle patients enrolled and were then monitored through disease. Sequencing was performed with immunoSEQ multiplex PCR; in TCRdb, only in-frame clones are kept and a portion is missing. This table has some 200,000 clones, roughly 92% appearing once. Sequenced sample: peripheral blood. The TCR sequence derives from a man aged 25-40 years with COVID-19, enrolled during active disease.

DNA for the CDR3: TGTGCCAGCAGCTTACTACCCCTTGTGAGGGAGGAGACCCAGTACTTC. As protein: CASSLLPLVREETQYF. The V gene is TRBV7-7, the J gene TRBJ2-5; D may be TRBD2 (5 bases). The germline V and J ends were trimmed by 2 bases and 5 bases, with 18 bases remaining between them. The CDR3 sequence is 16 residues long. Germline assignment: CDR1 SSHAT and CDR2 FNYEAQ (reference sequence).